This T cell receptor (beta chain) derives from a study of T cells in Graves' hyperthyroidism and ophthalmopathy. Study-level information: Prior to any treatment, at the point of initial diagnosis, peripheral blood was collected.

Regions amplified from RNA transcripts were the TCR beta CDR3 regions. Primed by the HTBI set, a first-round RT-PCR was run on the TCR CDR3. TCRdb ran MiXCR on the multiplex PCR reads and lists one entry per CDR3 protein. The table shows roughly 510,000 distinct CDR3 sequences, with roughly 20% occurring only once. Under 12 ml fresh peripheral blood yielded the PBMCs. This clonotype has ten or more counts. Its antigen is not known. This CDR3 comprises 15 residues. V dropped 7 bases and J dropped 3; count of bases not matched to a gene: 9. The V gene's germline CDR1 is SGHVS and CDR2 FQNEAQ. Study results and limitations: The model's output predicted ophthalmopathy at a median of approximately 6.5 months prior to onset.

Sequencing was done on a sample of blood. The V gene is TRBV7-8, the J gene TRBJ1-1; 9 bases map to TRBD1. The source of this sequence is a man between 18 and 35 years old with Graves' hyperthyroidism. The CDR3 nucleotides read TGTGCCAGCAAGAAAGGGGACAGGGACCACACTGAAGCTTTCTTT. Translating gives CASKKGDRDHTEAFF.